The rows below give T cell receptor beta chains drawn from one sample of a study of blood T cell repertoires in COVID-19. Produced via immunoSEQ multiplex PCR; TCRdb's table is partial and in-frame only. The profile shows about 40,000 clones, roughly 90% of them singletons. Sequenced input: peripheral blood. All receptors derive from a man between 65 and 80 years old with acute or convalescent COVID-19. Both conserved end residues are trimmed from each CDR3. A D gene is named only where the DNA matches it firmly.

-,TRBV4-3,ASSQVWDFYNEQF
TRBD2,TRBV6-5,ASRGLAGDAGELF
-,TRBV15,ATSREGGSRGYT
TRBD2,TRBV10-3,AISEARLAAGSGELF
TRBD1,TRBV9,ASSVDGTGTNTGELF
TRBD1,TRBV10-3,AISGGQLRYGYT
TRBD1,TRBV27,ASSPDRVLSPLH
TRBD2,TRBV5-1,ASSQDTSGSASTQY
-,TRBV6-5,ASSYEANTGELF
-,TRBV7-3,ASSSGGDTQY
TRBD1,TRBV4-1,ASSRDQDRVGEKLF
TRBD1,TRBV4-1,ASSQPGQGAGLAF
-,TRBV6-1,ASSEDREDGYT
TRBD2,TRBV7-2,ASSSPGLAGGLEY
-,TRBV11-2,ASQQSNTGELF
TRBD1,TRBV3-1/TRBV3-2,ASSRGTGESNQPQH
TRBD2,TRBV5-4,ASSKAGGINEQF
TRBD2,TRBV7-2,ASSPGLAASTDTQY
TRBD2,TRBV18,ASSPRLAGNNEQF
-,TRBV7-2,ASSLTGTTEAF
TRBD1,TRBV14,ASSPDRAETQY
TRBD1,TRBV5-6,ASSLRQGATFYGETQY
TRBD1,TRBV19,ASSPLDRGNQPQH